The T cell receptor beta chain described here comes from a study of monozygotic twins with inflammatory bowel disease. General observations from the study: Twins with IBD had fewer clonotypes in common with others than healthy twins, particularly during disease activity.

Comment on this clonotype: Its antigen remains unknown.

Reanalyzing the 5' RACE reads, TCRdb keeps one entry per CDR3 protein, without DNA. The table lists 300,000 to 350,000 distinct CDR3 sequences. This CDR3 spans 15 amino acids. Germline V lookup: CDR1 SGHKS, CDR2 YYEKEE (reference sequence). The source of this sequence is a human donor with ulcerative colitis or Crohn's disease, or a healthy co-twin of an affected twin (not recorded which). Sequences were obtained from blood. The chain is built from TRBV5-5 and TRBJ2-3; lacking DNA, the TRBD2 call made by TCRdb goes unchecked. The CDR3 reads CASSFGSGLTDTQYF.